These 3 T cell receptor beta chains were sequenced from one sample in a study of T cells after posttransplantation cyclophosphamide. Profiled with immunoSEQ multiplex PCR; TCRdb holds only in-frame clones, not every one. This table holds fewer than 55,000 clones, 94% found once. The sequencing sample was made of PBMCs. All receptors derive from a woman aged 30 to 39 in good health and a related stem cell transplant donor.

This clone was observed once. The chain carries TRBV6-1 and TRBJ1-5; D is unresolved. V lost 2 bases to trimming and J lost 5 bases, with 16 bases between them. The length of the CDR3 is 16 residues. Looked up from germline, CDR1 is MNHNS and CDR2 is SASEGT. The DNA for the CDR3 is TGTGCCAGCAGTGAACCCCGCCAGTTCCTCCATCAGCCCCAGCATTTT. It specifies CASSEPRQFLHQPQHF.

This chain joins TRBV27 and TRBJ2-7, with TRBD2 matching over 7 bases. CDR1 and CDR2 from the germline V gene are MNHEY and SMNVEV (reference sequence). The CDR3 length is 14 residues. Germline trimming cut 6 bases from V and 0 bases from J; bases unmatched to any gene: 5. CDR3 in amino acids: CASRLRTSSYEQYF. CDR3 coding DNA: TGTGCCAGCAGGCTACGGACTAGCTCCTACGAGCAGTACTTC.

This chain connects TRBV4-2 to TRBJ1-3, with 8 positions matching TRBD1. The germline gives CDR1 LGHNA, CDR2 YNFKEQ. The CDR3 is 18 residues long. V shed 2 bases and J 3 bases; nucleotides not matched to a gene: 12. CDR3 DNA: TGTGCCAGCAGCCAACAAAGAACCGGGACAGGCAATGGAAACACCATATATTTT. Translated: CASSQQRTGTGNGNTIYF.